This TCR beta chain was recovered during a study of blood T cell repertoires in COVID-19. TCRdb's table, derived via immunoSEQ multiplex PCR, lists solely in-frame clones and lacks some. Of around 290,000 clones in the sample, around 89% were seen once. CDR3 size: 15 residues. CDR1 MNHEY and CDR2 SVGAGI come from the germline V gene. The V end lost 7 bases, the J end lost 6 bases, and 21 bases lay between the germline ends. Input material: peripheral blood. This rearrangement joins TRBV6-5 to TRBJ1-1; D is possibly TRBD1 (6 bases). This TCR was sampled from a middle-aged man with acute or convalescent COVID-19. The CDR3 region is CASIFVGGGRAEAFF. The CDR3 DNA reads TGTGCCAGCATCTTTGTAGGGGGAGGGCGGGCTGAAGCTTTCTTT.